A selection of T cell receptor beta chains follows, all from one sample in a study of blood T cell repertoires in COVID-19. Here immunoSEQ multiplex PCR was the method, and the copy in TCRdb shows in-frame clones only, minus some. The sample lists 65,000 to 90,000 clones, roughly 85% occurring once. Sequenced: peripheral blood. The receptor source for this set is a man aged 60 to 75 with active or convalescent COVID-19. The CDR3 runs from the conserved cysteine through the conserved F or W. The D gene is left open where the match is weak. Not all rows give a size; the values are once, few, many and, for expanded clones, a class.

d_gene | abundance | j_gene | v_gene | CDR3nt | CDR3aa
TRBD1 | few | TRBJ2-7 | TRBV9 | TGTGCCAGCAGCGTAGCTCCGGGGACAGGGACCGGATTCTACGAGCAGTACTTC | CASSVAPGTGTGFYEQYF
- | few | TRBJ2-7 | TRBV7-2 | TGTGCCTCAGACCGGGGTTCCTACGAGCAGTACTTC | CASDRGSYEQYF
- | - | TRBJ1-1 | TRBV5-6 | TGTGCCAGCAGCTTCTATACTGAAGCTTTCTTT | CASSFYTEAFF
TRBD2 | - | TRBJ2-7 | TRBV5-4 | TGTGCCAGCAGCTCAAGCGGGGGGGCTTACAACGAGCAGTACTTC | CASSSSGGAYNEQYF
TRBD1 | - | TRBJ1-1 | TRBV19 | TGTGCCAGTAGTCAATGGTTACAGGGGAGCACTGAAGCTTTCTTT | CASSQWLQGSTEAFF
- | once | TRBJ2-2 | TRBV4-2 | TGTGCCAGCAGCCAGCTCGCCGGGACACAGAACACCGGGGAGCTGTTTTTT | CASSQLAGTQNTGELFF
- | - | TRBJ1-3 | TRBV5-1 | TGCGCCAGCAGCCCTCGGGACTCCCGCTCTGGAAACACCATATATTTT | CASSPRDSRSGNTIYF
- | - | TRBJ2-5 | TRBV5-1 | TGCGCCAGCAGCTTAGGTCTGGGCTTAGAGACCCAGTACTTC | CASSLGLGLETQYF
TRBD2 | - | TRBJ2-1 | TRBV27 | TGTGCCAGCAGTTCTAGCGGGGGGGACAATGAGCAGTTCTTC | CASSSSGGDNEQFF
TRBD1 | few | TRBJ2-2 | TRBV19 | TGTGCCAGTAGTATCTCGAAGACAGGGGGCTTCACCGGGGAGCTGTTTTTT | CASSISKTGGFTGELFF
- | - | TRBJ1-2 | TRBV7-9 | TGTGCCGCCGGGGGTTTATATGGCTACACCTTC | CAAGGLYGYTF
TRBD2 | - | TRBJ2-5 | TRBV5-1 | TGCGCCAGCAGCTTGAGTTTGGCGGGGGGGGTCCAAGAGACCCAGTACTTC | CASSLSLAGGVQETQYF
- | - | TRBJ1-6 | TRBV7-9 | TGTGCCAGCAGCCAGGGTGACTTCCTCCACTTT | CASSQGDFLHF
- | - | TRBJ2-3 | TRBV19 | TGTGCCAGTAGGAGCTTCGGGGAGAGCACAGATACGCAGTATTTT | CASRSFGESTDTQYF
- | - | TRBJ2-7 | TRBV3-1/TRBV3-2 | TGTGCCAGCAGCCAACCACTCGGCGAGCAGTACTTC | CASSQPLGEQYF
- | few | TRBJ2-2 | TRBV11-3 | TGTGCCAGCAGCTTCGGGGGGCAAACCGGGGAGCTGTTTTTT | CASSFGGQTGELFF
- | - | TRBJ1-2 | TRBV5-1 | TGCGCCAGTTCCCCCAGGGTTTCCCCCTATGGCTACACCTTC | CASSPRVSPYGYTF
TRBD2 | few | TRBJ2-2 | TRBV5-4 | TGTGCCAGCAGCCCGGGACTAGCGGGGGCCGGGGAGCTGTTTTTT | CASSPGLAGAGELFF